The next 18 T cell receptor beta chains were all read from a single sample in a study of T cells in Graves' hyperthyroidism and ophthalmopathy. There were TCR beta CDR3 regions amplified from RNA transcripts. Using the HTBI primer set, a first-round RT-PCR was run on the TCR CDR3. TCRdb independently ran MiXCR on the multiplex PCR reads; one entry per CDR3 protein. The sample contains 300,000 to 450,000 distinct CDR3 sequences, 13% to 15% of which appear only once. The specimen sequenced was blood. Receptors originate from a woman under 40 with Graves' ophthalmopathy.

Only one count was recorded for this clonotype. The CDR3 here is CASRRLAGGNTDTQYF. CDR3 DNA sequence: TGTGCCAGCAGAAGACTAGCGGGGGGGAACACAGATACGCAGTATTTT. The chain couples TRBV28 to TRBJ2-3; 14 bases map to TRBD2. This CDR3 is 16 amino acids long. The germline V gene encodes CDR1 MDHEN and CDR2 SYDVKM. Trimming cost V 6 bases and J 2 bases; bases outside gene matches: 4.

V and J are TRBV11-2 and TRBJ1-4, with D possibly being TRBD1 (5 bases). The CDR3 is made up of 13 amino acids. V gave up 6 bases and J gave up 10 bases, with 15 bases separating them. CDR1 is SGHAT and CDR2 is FQNNGV in the germline V gene. CDR3 amino acids: CASSPGTLGKLFF. The CDR3 DNA follows: TGTGCCAGCAGTCCCGGGACGTTAGGAAAACTGTTTTTT.

This chain joins TRBV4-1 and TRBJ2-7; possible D gene TRBD1, 5 bases. This CDR3 comprises 14 residues. Germline CDR1 and CDR2: MGHRA and YSYEKL. Trimming removed 0 bases at V and 3 bases at J, with 9 bases between. CDR3 sequence (DNA): TGCGCCAGCAGCCAAGAGGGGCAAGACTACGAGCAGTACTTC. Its protein is CASSQEGQDYEQYF.

The V call is TRBV7-9, the J call TRBJ2-2, with TRBD1 matching 10 bases. CDR1 is SEHNR and CDR2 is FQNEAQ in the germline V gene (reference sequence). The CDR3 totals 14 residues. After removal of 5 bases from V and 4 bases from J, the junction contained 1 base not matched to a gene. The CDR3 bases are TGTGCCAGCAGCAGACAGGGGGCCACCGGGGAGCTGTTTTTT. This encodes CASSRQGATGELFF.

This clonotype showed up many times. The CDR3 DNA follows: TGTGCCAGGACCGGGACAGGGTTTGTATCTGAAGCTTTCTTT. Translating gives CARTGTGFVSEAFF. This rearrangement joins TRBV2 to TRBJ1-1, with 9 bases identical to TRBD1. This CDR3 is built from 14 residues. Germline loops: CDR1 SNHLY, CDR2 FYNNEI. Losses at the gene ends were 9 bases for V and 6 bases for J; bases not matched to a gene: 11.

There are many counts of this clonotype. The chain employs TRBV11-2 and TRBJ2-1, with 7 bases aligning to TRBD2. J gave up 7 bases and V 6 bases, and 6 bases lay outside the gene matches. The CDR3 covers 13 residues. Germline assignment: CDR1 SGHAT and CDR2 FQNNGV. The CDR3 nucleotides are TGTGCCAGCAGAGCGGGGAGCCCGAATGAGCAGTTCTTC. Protein product: CASRAGSPNEQFF.

This clonotype was recorded many times. The chain couples TRBV11-2 to TRBJ1-2, with unresolved D. The length of the CDR3 is 14 residues. Trimming removed 5 bases from V and 4 bases from J, with 14 bases in between. Per germline, CDR1 SGHAT and CDR2 FQNNGV. The CDR3 bases are TGTGCCAGCAGCCCCAGGCCGGGCGGCTATGGCTACACCTTC. Its protein product is CASSPRPGGYGYTF. Full variable domain (remainder filled in from reference TRBV11-2 and TRBJ1-2): EAGVAQSPRYKIIEKRQSVAFWCNPISGHATLYWYQQILGQGPKLLIQFQNNGVVDDSQLPKDRFSAERLKGVDSTLKIQPAKLEDSAVYLCASSPRPGGYGYTFGSGTRLTVV.

The table lists this clonotype with many counts. This chain links TRBV24-1 with TRBJ2-1; D could derive from TRBD1 or TRBD2 (5 bases each). The CDR3 is 16 residues long. Trimming took off 4 bases at V and 5 bases at J, with 17 bases between the two ends. From germline, CDR1 is KGHDR and CDR2 SFDVKD. CDR3 sequence (DNA): TGTGCCACCAGTGACCCCCCCGGGGCTCATAACAATGAGCAGTTCTTC. It is translated as CATSDPPGAHNNEQFF.

This clonotype showed up many times. The genes are TRBV10-3 and TRBJ2-1, with a possible D match to TRBD2 (6 bases). V was shortened by 6 bases and J by 4 bases, with 16 bases between the two germline ends. Germline V CDR1 and CDR2: ENHRY, SYGVKD. The CDR3 is 15 residues long. The CDR3 nucleotides are TGTGCCATCAGGAAGGGACCAGGGACTTACAATGAGCAGTTCTTC. It is translated as CAIRKGPGTYNEQFF.

This clonotype has only a few counts. The chain uses TRBV19 and TRBJ1-5; TRBD1 matches 7 bases. CDR1 and CDR2 from the germline V gene are LNHDA and SQIVND (reference sequence). Unmatched junction bases numbered 6, after V lost 7 bases and J lost 0 bases. There are 15 residues in the CDR3. The CDR3 loop reads CASKRGPYSNQPQHF. The CDR3 nucleotides read TGTGCCAGTAAAAGGGGGCCGTATAGCAATCAGCCCCAGCATTTT.

With respect to this clonotype: Germline is not matched at one junction end, which may reflect a read error. The genes are TRBV7-3 and TRBJ2-2; 8 bases map to TRBD2. CDR3 length: 15 residues. In germline, CDR1 is SGHTA, CDR2 FQGTGA. The CDR3 DNA reads TGTGCCAGCAGCGTAACGGGGGGGCCTACCGGGGAGCTGTTTTTT. It encodes CASSVTGGPTGELFF.

In its sample, this clonotype was seen many times. The chain is built from TRBV28 and TRBJ1-5; TRBD1 might be the D (6 bases). CDR1 and CDR2 (germline): MDHEN, SYDVKM. V was cut by 5 bases and J by 5 bases, with 22 bases left in between. CDR3 length: 17 residues. The CDR3 reads CASSNLEDSPTHQPQHF. DNA for the CDR3: TGTGCCAGCAGTAATCTTGAGGACAGCCCGACCCATCAGCCCCAGCATTTT.

This clonotype occurred a few times. The chain recombines TRBV10-2 with TRBJ2-1; 12 bases are a match to TRBD2. This CDR3 spans 16 amino acids. Germline V lookup: CDR1 WSHSY, CDR2 SAAADI. Losses at the gene ends were 3 bases for V and 8 bases for J; bases not matched to a gene: 8. The CDR3 nucleotides read TGCGCCAGCAGTGAAACCTCTAGCGGGGGGGCTTATGAGCAGTTCTTC. Its protein is CASSETSSGGAYEQFF.

Ten or more counts support this clonotype. V usage is TRBV28 and J usage is TRBJ2-5; D is uncertain. Between the trimmed V and J ends, which lost 2 bases and 7 bases, there was a span of 20 bases. Germline assignment: CDR1 MDHEN and CDR2 SYDVKM. The CDR3 contains 16 residues. The CDR3 region is CASSLVDSRPPGTQYF. The CDR3 nucleotides are TGTGCCAGCAGTTTAGTGGATTCGCGGCCTCCGGGGACCCAGTACTTC.

This clonotype was counted many times. The V and J genes are TRBV6-1 and TRBJ2-5; D is possibly TRBD1 (5 bases). The V gene's germline CDR1 is MNHNS and CDR2 SASEGT. Between the trimmed V and J ends, which lost 5 bases and 8 bases, there was a span of 15 bases. The length of the CDR3 is 13 residues. The CDR3 spells CASSTDKGRTQYF. The CDR3 bases are TGTGCCAGCAGTACGGACAAGGGCCGAACCCAGTACTTC.

This clonotype was seen ten or more times. This rearrangement joins TRBV29-1 to TRBJ2-7; the match to TRBD2 covers 7 bases. CDR1 is SQVTM, CDR2 ANQGSEA, per germline. J was trimmed by 7 bases and V by 4 bases; bases with no gene match: 10. The CDR3 extends over 13 amino acids. CDR3 in amino acids: CSVARIVGLEQYF. The CDR3 nucleotides are TGCAGCGTTGCCCGTATCGTGGGACTAGAGCAGTACTTC.

Only a few counts were recorded for this clonotype. The chain carries TRBV20-1 and TRBJ1-1; D perhaps matches TRBD1 (6 bases). CDR1 and CDR2 from the germline V gene are DFQATT and SNEGSKA (reference sequence). V was shortened by 1 base and J by 4 bases, with 13 bases between the two germline ends. This CDR3 contains 14 residues. The chain's CDR3 is CSARAGALTTEAFF. DNA for the CDR3: TGCAGTGCTAGAGCAGGGGCCCTGACCACTGAAGCTTTCTTT.

The chain links TRBV10-2 to TRBJ1-1, with unresolved D. The ends were cut back, 0 bases at V and 0 bases at J, with 11 bases in the middle. The germline V gene has CDR1 WSHSY and CDR2 SAAADI. The length of the CDR3 is 16 residues. The DNA for the CDR3 is TGCGCCAGCAGTGAGTCTCCTGCGACATTGAACACTGAAGCTTTCTTT. This sequence encodes CASSESPATLNTEAFF.